The TCR beta chain described here comes from a study of cytomegalovirus exposure and HLA in healthy donors. With 1 base removed from V and 3 bases from J, the gap between germline ends came to 12 bases. CDR3 length equals 15 residues. From germline, CDR1 is SGHNT and CDR2 YENEEA. The PCR ran on 60 Vbeta and 13 Jbeta primers. TCRdb keeps only in-frame clones here, not all; method: immunoSEQ multiplex PCR. The data contain 160,000 or so clones, under 90% of them singletons. The sample was PBMCs. The source is a man between 18 and 29 years old in good health and CMV-seronegative. The chain recombines TRBV11-3 with TRBJ1-2; D is ambiguous. The CDR3 nucleotides are TGTGCCAGCAGCTTAGGGTTAGAACCTTACTATGGCTACACCTTC. It yields the protein CASSLGLEPYYGYTF.